The clone carrying this T cell receptor beta chain was detected a few times. Its antigen remains unidentified. This specimen belongs to a study of T-cell memory formation after mild COVID-19. Study-level information: Clusters of TCRs were largely donor specific.

Study-wide points: Pre-infection memory already had some responding clones, implying cross-reactive memory joined. Among clones peaking at day 37 in the second wave, SARS-CoV-2 specificity remained unconfirmed.

5'RACE primed from the constant segment yielded TCR alpha and TCR beta cDNA libraries bearing sample barcodes and UMIs. TCRdb itself ran the 5' RACE reads through MiXCR, one entry per CDR3 protein. Of about 620,000 distinct CDR3 sequences in the sample, about a sixth were seen once. The receptor was derived from an adult woman who had mild COVID-19 (a few samples of this study predate the infection). Cell type and time point are not known. Input material: PBMCs or a T cell subset sorted from them (not recorded which).

The CDR3 DNA follows: TGTGCCAGCAGCCCCCGATCGACCCGGGACACCTACGAGCAGTACTTC. Residues: CASSPRSTRDTYEQYF. V gene TRBV6-2 or TRBV6-3 combines with J gene TRBJ2-7, with D maybe TRBD1 (6 bases). Germline values: CDR1 MNHEY, CDR2 SVGEGT. This CDR3 is 16 amino acids long. V lost 6 bases and J 2 bases, leaving 20 bases between the germline ends.